These T cell receptor beta chains were read from a single sample in a study of a mutant IDH1 vaccine in newly diagnosed glioma. Repertoires were generated with immunoSEQ multiplex PCR, while TCRdb's copy carries only in-frame clones and drops some. This repertoire shows approximately 50,000 clones, more than 75% found once; its top ten account for roughly 1.4%. These receptors have no identified antigens. Source: PBMCs, taken from a glioma patient whose treatment included an IDH1 peptide vaccine. Receptor source: a middle-aged man with glioma. The CDR3 runs from the conserved cysteine through the conserved F or W. The D gene is left open where the match is weak. Only some rows state a clone size, as once, few, many or a class for expanded clones.

-,TRBJ1-5,TRBV10-2,-,TGCGCCAGCAGTGCCGAAGACAGACCTATTTTAAATAGCAATCAGCCCCAGCATTTT,CASSAEDRPILNSNQPQHF
-,TRBJ2-4,TRBV7-9,-,TGTGCCAGCTCGCGGGACGAAAACATTCAGTACTTC,CASSRDENIQYF
TRBD1,TRBJ2-3,TRBV7-9,-,TGTGCCAGCAGCTGGGACAGGGATACGCAGTATTTT,CASSWDRDTQYF
-,TRBJ2-3,TRBV2,-,TGTGCCAGCAGTCCCCGGGATACGCAGTATTTT,CASSPRDTQYF
-,TRBJ1-1,TRBV6-5,-,TGTGCCAGCAGTTACCCCCAGTCACAAGGCCGGGCTTTCTTT,CASSYPQSQGRAFF
-,TRBJ2-4,TRBV12-5,-,TGTGCTAGTATGGGAAACATTCAGTACTTC,CASMGNIQYF
-,TRBJ1-1,TRBV6-5,-,TGTGCCAGCAGTTACTCCGGACAGCCGAACACTGAAGCTTTCTTT,CASSYSGQPNTEAFF
-,TRBJ2-5,TRBV6-6,-,TGTGCCAGCAGCCCCTACCGGGGGCAAGAGACCCAGTACTTC,CASSPYRGQETQYF
TRBD1,TRBJ1-2,TRBV5-1,-,TGCGCCAGCAGCCCAGGACAGGGCCCACTTGGCTACACCTTC,CASSPGQGPLGYTF
TRBD2,TRBJ2-5,TRBV9,-,TGTGCCAGCAGCGTCGGGACTAGCGGGTACTGGGGGACCCAGTACTTC,CASSVGTSGYWGTQYF
TRBD1,TRBJ2-5,TRBV15,-,TGTGCCACCAGCAGGGATGGACAGGTCAAAGAGACCCAGTACTTC,CATSRDGQVKETQYF
-,TRBJ2-7,TRBV5-1,-,TGCGCCAGCAGCTTGTCTGCAGGGCTCAGCCCCTACGAGCAGTACTTC,CASSLSAGLSPYEQYF
-,TRBJ2-3,TRBV18,-,TGTGCCAGCTCACCCCAGGGAAGCACAGATACGCAGTATTTT,CASSPQGSTDTQYF
-,TRBJ2-7,TRBV5-1,-,TGCGCCAGCAGATCCTATCAGGGGAAGGAGCAGTACTTC,CASRSYQGKEQYF
-,TRBJ2-7,TRBV14,-,TGTGCCAGCAGCCAAAGGGGACGGGGGCTTCTAATGGGGCAGTACTTC,CASSQRGRGLLMGQYF
-,TRBJ2-7,TRBV6-1,-,TGTGCCAGCAGTGAGTCCGGGTGGGGGTCCTACGAGCAGTACTTC,CASSESGWGSYEQYF
-,TRBJ2-7,TRBV21-1,few,TGTGCCAGCACCTCGCACGGCCAAACCTACGAGCAGTACTTC,CASTSHGQTYEQYF
TRBD1,TRBJ2-7,TRBV12-5,once,TGTGCTAGTGGAGGACAGGGTAATAACGAGCAGTACTTC,CASGGQGNNEQYF
TRBD1,TRBJ2-1,TRBV5-6,-,TGTGCCAGCAGCTTGGTCCGGGGACAGGGTTCCTACAATGAGCAGTTCTTC,CASSLVRGQGSYNEQFF
TRBD2,TRBJ2-2,TRBV5-4,-,TGTGCCAGCAAATCTCTAGCGGGAGTAAACACCGGGGAGCTGTTTTTT,CASKSLAGVNTGELFF
TRBD1,TRBJ1-5,TRBV10-3,few,TGTGCCATCAGTGAAGACAGGGGCGGCAGCAATCAGCCCCAGCATTTT,CAISEDRGGSNQPQHF
-,TRBJ2-7,TRBV7-9,-,TGTGCCAGCAGCCCCGCCGAGGGGGGGGTGAGGGAGCAGTACTTC,CASSPAEGGVREQYF
TRBD2,TRBJ2-1,TRBV27,-,TGTGCCAGCAGGGGGCTAGCGGGGGGTGGGGAGCAGTTCTTC,CASRGLAGGGEQFF
-,TRBJ2-7,TRBV11-3,-,TGTGCCAGCAGCCGCCTTAGCGGTTACGAGCAGTACTTC,CASSRLSGYEQYF
-,TRBJ2-2,TRBV7-6,-,TGTGCCAGCAGCTTAGACAGGGTCGGCACCGGGGAGCTGTTTTTT,CASSLDRVGTGELFF
-,TRBJ2-7,TRBV6-5,-,TGTGCCAGCAGTTACGAAGGGGCCTACGAGCAGTACTTC,CASSYEGAYEQYF
-,TRBJ2-7,TRBV2,-,TGTGCCAGCAGGGTCGCCGTGCCCTCCTACGAGCAGTACTTC,CASRVAVPSYEQYF
TRBD2,TRBJ2-1,TRBV25-1,once,TGTGCCAGCAGTGTTCCAGGGACTAGCGTGCTTGAGCAGTTCTTC,CASSVPGTSVLEQFF
-,TRBJ2-7,TRBV28,-,TGTGCCAGCAGTTTTTCCTCCTACGAGCAGTACTTC,CASSFSSYEQYF
TRBD2,TRBJ2-1,TRBV7-9,few,TGTGCCAGCAGCCCGACGCTGGCAGCGGGAGTTGAGCAGTTCTTC,CASSPTLAAGVEQFF
-,TRBJ2-1,TRBV6-1,-,TGTGCCACCAATGGGCAGTGGCCACCCGGTAATGAGCAGTTCTTC,CATNGQWPPGNEQFF
-,TRBJ2-5,TRBV16,-,TGTGCCAGCAGCCAATCTCAGGGATCGGGGACCCAGTACTTC,CASSQSQGSGTQYF
TRBD2,TRBJ2-5,TRBV5-1,once,TGCGCCAGCAGCGTGGGGACTAGCGGGAGTGAGACCCAGTACTTC,CASSVGTSGSETQYF
-,TRBJ1-2,TRBV27,-,TGTGCCAGCAGTTTTGCCCGGGGTGGGGGCTACACCTTC,CASSFARGGGYTF
TRBD1,TRBJ2-7,TRBV6-5,-,TGTGCCAGCAGCCGCGTGGGACAGGGTTACGAGCAGTACTTC,CASSRVGQGYEQYF
-,TRBJ2-7,TRBV19,-,TGTGCCAGTAGTATTGGATTGGGCGAGACCTACGAGCAGTACTTC,CASSIGLGETYEQYF
-,TRBJ2-1,TRBV5-1,-,TGCGCCAGCAGACCCAGGACGGGTGATTACAATGAGCAGTTCTTC,CASRPRTGDYNEQFF
-,TRBJ2-3,TRBV4-2,-,TGTGCCAGCAGCCAAGAGGGCCTAGGTAGTAGCACAGATACGCAGTATTTT,CASSQEGLGSSTDTQYF
TRBD1,TRBJ2-5,TRBV6-5,once,TGTGCCAGCAGCCAAATCCTCAGGGGGCTCCAGTACTTC,CASSQILRGLQYF
-,TRBJ1-3,TRBV18,-,TGTGCCAGCTCACCACAAAGCGGCAGGAGAGGAAACACCATATATTTT,CASSPQSGRRGNTIYF
TRBD2,TRBJ2-7,TRBV13,-,TGTGCCAGCAGCTTCAGGACTAGCGGGACCTACGAGCAGTACTTC,CASSFRTSGTYEQYF
-,TRBJ2-7,TRBV7-3,-,TGTGCCAGCAGCCCCGGCATACTCTACGAGCAGTACTTC,CASSPGILYEQYF
-,TRBJ2-1,TRBV18,-,TGTGCCAGCTCACCACGTTTGCCCCCTAGCTCCTACAATGAGCAGTTCTTC,CASSPRLPPSSYNEQFF
TRBD2,TRBJ2-5,TRBV29-1,few,TGCAGCGCCCATCCGAGCGGGATGCTGGAGACCCAGTACTTC,CSAHPSGMLETQYF
TRBD1,TRBJ2-1,TRBV4-1,-,TGCGCCAGCAGCCAAGATGAACGGACAGGGCAGTTCTTC,CASSQDERTGQFF